This TCR beta chain comes out of a study of identical twins. Germline CDR1 is SGHRS and CDR2 is YFSETQ. The V end lost 0 bases, the J end lost 3 bases, and 13 bases lay between the germline ends. This CDR3 has 15 residues. TCRdb re-analysed the 5' RACE reads in MiXCR, keeping a single row per CDR3 protein. The sample shows about 340,000 distinct CDR3 sequences, approximately 9.1% of them seen only once. The genes are TRBV5-1 and TRBJ2-7; either TRBD1 or TRBD2 may supply D (6 bases each). The receptor was derived from a woman between 45 and 60 years old in good health. The sequencing sample was made of naive T cells sorted from blood. CDR3 sequence: CASSLVGGPLYEQYF. CDR3 DNA: TGCGCCAGCAGCTTGGTGGGGGGCCCCCTCTACGAGCAGTACTTC. Based on the CDR3 plus reference TRBV5-1 and TRBJ2-7, the full variable domain is KAGVTQTPRYLIKTRGQQVTLSCSPISGHRSVSWYQQTPGQGLQFLFEYFSETQRNKGNFPGRFSGRQFSNSRSEMNVSTLELGDSALYLCASSLVGGPLYEQYFGPGTRLTVT.